Shown below are 3 T cell receptor beta chains from a single sample sequenced in a study of PD-L1 blockade in urothelial cancer. Profiled with immunoSEQ multiplex PCR; TCRdb holds only in-frame clones, not every one. The sample lists 44,000 or so clones, more than 70% seen once, with 3.9% in the top ten. The specimen comprised PBMCs, sampled around atezolizumab (anti-PD-L1) treatment. The receptors stem from a man older than 75 with urothelial cancer.

This clone appeared a few times. The rearrangement joins TRBV7-2 to TRBJ2-2; weak D call: TRBD1 (6 bases). The length of the CDR3 is 15 residues. V was clipped by 5 bases and J by 1 base, with 11 bases between them. Germline CDR1 is SGHTA and CDR2 is FQGNSA. The CDR3 region has the DNA TGTGCCAGCAGCCCCGGGACAAGGAACACCGGGGAGCTGTTTTTT. It specifies CASSPGTRNTGELFF. Supplemented by reference TRBV7-2 and TRBJ2-2, the full variable domain reads GAGVSQSPSNKVTEKGKDVELRCDPISGHTALYWYRQSLGQGLEFLIYFQGNSAPDKSGLPSDRFSAERTGGSVSTLTIQRTQQEDSAVYLCASSPGTRNTGELFFGEGSRLTVL.

The chain joins TRBV5-5 to TRBJ1-5; TRBD1 agrees at 7 bases. V shed 0 bases and J 1 base; nucleotides not matched to a gene: 1. The CDR3 runs to 15 residues. In germline, CDR1 is SGHKS, CDR2 YYEKEE (reference sequence). The CDR3 spells CASSLGGGSNQPQHF. The CDR3, as DNA: TGTGCCAGCAGCTTGGGAGGGGGCAGCAATCAGCCCCAGCATTTT.

The V gene is TRBV4-1, the J gene TRBJ1-2; possible D gene TRBD1, 6 bases. V was shortened by 2 bases and J by 2 bases, with 12 bases between the two germline ends. The CDR3 length is 15 residues. Germline CDR1 is MGHRA and CDR2 is YSYEKL. The CDR3 loop reads CASSQRQTGNYGYTF. The CDR3 bases are TGCGCCAGCAGCCAAAGACAGACAGGAAACTATGGCTACACCTTC.